This TCR beta chain was documented in a study of cytomegalovirus exposure and HLA in healthy donors. The PCR made use of 60 Vbeta and 13 Jbeta primers. Using immunoSEQ multiplex PCR, the repertoire was profiled, and TCRdb retains in-frame clones only, with some absent. Of over 110,000 clones in the sample, 75% to 80% were seen once. Although they were nominally healthy when sampled, donors likely had unrecorded immune exposures. The CDR3 totals 15 residues. The germline CDR1 and CDR2 sequences are SGHKS and YYEKEE (reference sequence). With V trimmed by 4 bases and J by 3 bases, 7 bases remained unmatched.

Sequencing used PBMCs. The TCR comes from a woman aged 18-29 years in good health and CMV-seropositive. The chain carries TRBV5-5 and TRBJ2-7; 10 nucleotides match TRBD1. CDR3 sequence: CASSTGTGAFYEQYF. CDR3 sequence (DNA): TGTGCCAGCAGCACGGGGACAGGGGCCTTCTACGAGCAGTACTTC. The full variable domain, completed using reference TRBV5-5 and TRBJ2-7, is DAGVTQSPTHLIKTRGQQVTLRCSPISGHKSVSWYQQVLGQGPQFIFQYYEKEERGRGNFPDRFSARQFPNYSSELNVNALLLGDSALYLCASSTGTGAFYEQYFGPGTRLTVT.